This is a list of T cell receptor beta chains from one sample in a study of control samples from healthy donors and cancer patients. TCRdb's table, derived via immunoSEQ multiplex PCR, lists solely in-frame clones and lacks some. The sample has about 95,000 clones; approximately 90% are singletons. The sequenced material came from blood. The receptors were gathered from a woman in her 30s in good health. CDR3s include the opening cysteine and the closing phenylalanine or tryptophan. The D gene is left open where the match is weak. Rows give clone size only sometimes, using once, few, many, or a class for an expanded clone.

abundance: NA; d_gene: NA; j_gene: TRBJ1-4; v_gene: TRBV2; CDR3nt: TGTGCCAGCGTGGGGGTAGGCGAAAAACTGTTTTTT; CDR3aa: CASVGVGEKLFF
abundance: NA; d_gene: NA; j_gene: TRBJ1-2; v_gene: TRBV6-5; CDR3nt: TGTGCCAGCAGTTACGGGGGAACGGGCGGAGGCTACACCTTC; CDR3aa: CASSYGGTGGGYTF
abundance: NA; d_gene: NA; j_gene: TRBJ2-2; v_gene: TRBV21-1; CDR3nt: TGTGCCAGCACCCCCCTCCTAGCTCCCAGCACCGGGGAGCTGTTTTTT; CDR3aa: CASTPLLAPSTGELFF
abundance: NA; d_gene: NA; j_gene: TRBJ2-3; v_gene: TRBV28; CDR3nt: TGTGCCAGCAGTCCAATAGCACCAGGGGCGGGCACAGATACGCAGTATTTT; CDR3aa: CASSPIAPGAGTDTQYF
abundance: once; d_gene: TRBD1; j_gene: TRBJ1-6; v_gene: TRBV5-1; CDR3nt: TGCGCCAGCAGCTTCTCAGGGGGAACCTTCGATTCACCCCTCCACTTT; CDR3aa: CASSFSGGTFDSPLHF
abundance: NA; d_gene: NA; j_gene: TRBJ1-1; v_gene: TRBV28; CDR3nt: TGTGCCAGCAGTGTTCTGGGCCGTGAAGCTTTCTTT; CDR3aa: CASSVLGREAFF
abundance: NA; d_gene: NA; j_gene: TRBJ1-6; v_gene: TRBV9; CDR3nt: TGTGCCAGCAGCGTAGACCCCCGCTCCTATAATTCACCCCTCCACTTT; CDR3aa: CASSVDPRSYNSPLHF
abundance: NA; d_gene: NA; j_gene: TRBJ1-1; v_gene: TRBV27; CDR3nt: TGTGCCAGCAGTTCCGGGATCATGAACACTGAAGCTTTCTTT; CDR3aa: CASSSGIMNTEAFF
abundance: NA; d_gene: NA; j_gene: TRBJ2-1; v_gene: TRBV2; CDR3nt: TGTGCCAGCAGTGACAGTTACTCCTACAATGAGCAGTTCTTC; CDR3aa: CASSDSYSYNEQFF
abundance: NA; d_gene: NA; j_gene: TRBJ2-1; v_gene: TRBV28; CDR3nt: TGTGCCAGCGGGGGTGCACCCAGCTCCTACAATGAGCAGTTCTTC; CDR3aa: CASGGAPSSYNEQFF
abundance: NA; d_gene: NA; j_gene: TRBJ1-4; v_gene: TRBV7-9; CDR3nt: TGTGCCAGCAGCTTAGAGGGCCGTGAAAAACTGTTTTTT; CDR3aa: CASSLEGREKLFF
abundance: NA; d_gene: TRBD2; j_gene: TRBJ2-7; v_gene: TRBV2; CDR3nt: TGTGCCAGCAGTCGCGGGACTAGCGGGAAGGTCTACGAGCAGTACTTC; CDR3aa: CASSRGTSGKVYEQYF
abundance: NA; d_gene: NA; j_gene: TRBJ2-2; v_gene: TRBV10-3; CDR3nt: TGTGCCATCAGTGTAGGACTAAACACCGGGGAGCTGTTTTTT; CDR3aa: CAISVGLNTGELFF
abundance: NA; d_gene: NA; j_gene: TRBJ2-5; v_gene: TRBV30; CDR3nt: TGTGCCTGGAGCCTGGGGGGCGGGGGTGGAGAGACCCAGTACTTC; CDR3aa: CAWSLGGGGGETQYF
abundance: NA; d_gene: TRBD1; j_gene: TRBJ1-2; v_gene: TRBV7-3; CDR3nt: TGTGCCAGCAGCCTCCGGAACAGGGGGCAGGGTAACTATGGCTACACCTTC; CDR3aa: CASSLRNRGQGNYGYTF
abundance: NA; d_gene: TRBD1; j_gene: TRBJ2-5; v_gene: TRBV28; CDR3nt: TGTGCCAGCAGTGGCCTACAGGGGGCGCGGGAGACCCAGTACTTC; CDR3aa: CASSGLQGARETQYF
abundance: NA; d_gene: TRBD1; j_gene: TRBJ1-5; v_gene: TRBV24-1; CDR3nt: TGTGCCACCAGTGATTCCGGGACAGGGAGCAATCAGCCCCAGCATTTT; CDR3aa: CATSDSGTGSNQPQHF
abundance: NA; d_gene: NA; j_gene: TRBJ1-1; v_gene: TRBV29-1; CDR3nt: TGCAGCGTTGAGGCGGGAAACACTGAAGCTTTCTTT; CDR3aa: CSVEAGNTEAFF
abundance: NA; d_gene: NA; j_gene: TRBJ2-2; v_gene: TRBV3-1/TRBV3-2; CDR3nt: TGTGCCAGCAGCCAAGGAGATGTGCGGTTCGGGGAGCTGTTTTTT; CDR3aa: CASSQGDVRFGELFF
abundance: NA; d_gene: TRBD2; j_gene: TRBJ2-3; v_gene: TRBV9; CDR3nt: TGTGCCAGCAGCTTGACTAGCGGGGTCAGCACAGATACGCAGTATTTT; CDR3aa: CASSLTSGVSTDTQYF
abundance: NA; d_gene: TRBD2; j_gene: TRBJ2-3; v_gene: TRBV9; CDR3nt: TGTGCCAGCAAAAACGGGGAGGGGGATACGCAGTATTTT; CDR3aa: CASKNGEGDTQYF
abundance: NA; d_gene: NA; j_gene: TRBJ2-5; v_gene: TRBV19; CDR3nt: TGTGCCAGTAGTCCTCAGGGGTATACGGGGGAGACCCAGTACTTC; CDR3aa: CASSPQGYTGETQYF
abundance: few; d_gene: TRBD2; j_gene: TRBJ2-5; v_gene: TRBV29-1; CDR3nt: TGCAGCGTTGAAGATCTTCGGGGGGAAAGCCAAGAGACCCAGTACTTC; CDR3aa: CSVEDLRGESQETQYF
abundance: NA; d_gene: TRBD1; j_gene: TRBJ1-2; v_gene: TRBV14; CDR3nt: TGTGCCAGCAGCCAAGATGGGACAGGGGCCGGCTACACCTTC; CDR3aa: CASSQDGTGAGYTF
abundance: NA; d_gene: NA; j_gene: TRBJ2-3; v_gene: TRBV6-5; CDR3nt: TGTGCCAGCTTTTATGATACGCAGTATTTT; CDR3aa: CASFYDTQYF
abundance: NA; d_gene: NA; j_gene: TRBJ1-4; v_gene: TRBV19; CDR3nt: TGTGCCAGTAGTCTGGGGGGCGTCGATGAAAAACTGTTTTTT; CDR3aa: CASSLGGVDEKLFF
abundance: NA; d_gene: NA; j_gene: TRBJ1-4; v_gene: TRBV6-1; CDR3nt: TGTGCCAGCAGTGAATCGGGACACCATACTAATGAAAAACTGTTTTTT; CDR3aa: CASSESGHHTNEKLFF
abundance: NA; d_gene: NA; j_gene: TRBJ2-2; v_gene: TRBV19; CDR3nt: TGTGCCAGTAGGGCTGGAGGTTACACCGGGGAGCTGTTTTTT; CDR3aa: CASRAGGYTGELFF
abundance: NA; d_gene: NA; j_gene: TRBJ1-4; v_gene: TRBV6-5; CDR3nt: TGTGCCAGCTTCCCCGGGACTGCCTATGAAAAACTGTTTTTT; CDR3aa: CASFPGTAYEKLFF
abundance: NA; d_gene: TRBD1; j_gene: TRBJ1-2; v_gene: TRBV28; CDR3nt: TGTGCCAGCGAGCCCGGGACAGTCTATGGCTACACCTTC; CDR3aa: CASEPGTVYGYTF
abundance: few; d_gene: TRBD2; j_gene: TRBJ2-2; v_gene: TRBV28; CDR3nt: TGTGCCAGCAGTTTGTCGGGAGGGACATCGAACACCGGGGAGCTGTTTTTT; CDR3aa: CASSLSGGTSNTGELFF
abundance: NA; d_gene: NA; j_gene: TRBJ1-5; v_gene: TRBV4-2; CDR3nt: TGTGCCAGCAGCCCGACCCGGGACAGCAATCAGCCCCAGCATTTT; CDR3aa: CASSPTRDSNQPQHF
abundance: NA; d_gene: NA; j_gene: TRBJ2-7; v_gene: TRBV5-1; CDR3nt: TGCGCCAGCAGCTTCCCGACCGGTACTGCGGACGAGCAGTACTTC; CDR3aa: CASSFPTGTADEQYF
abundance: once; d_gene: NA; j_gene: TRBJ1-6; v_gene: TRBV7-9; CDR3nt: TGTGCCAGCAGCTCTCACCGGGACGGGTTGAGTTCACCCCTCCACTTT; CDR3aa: CASSSHRDGLSSPLHF
abundance: NA; d_gene: TRBD1; j_gene: TRBJ1-2; v_gene: TRBV7-2; CDR3nt: TGTGCCAGCAGCTTCGATACAGGGGTTAACTATGGCTACACCTTC; CDR3aa: CASSFDTGVNYGYTF
abundance: NA; d_gene: TRBD1; j_gene: TRBJ1-6; v_gene: TRBV7-9; CDR3nt: TGTGCCAGCAGCCTACAGGGGGCGCGTACTTCACCCCTCCACTTT; CDR3aa: CASSLQGARTSPLHF
abundance: NA; d_gene: NA; j_gene: TRBJ2-5; v_gene: TRBV10-2; CDR3nt: TGCGCCAGCTTACAGGGGACTCCTTTCCAGGAGACCCAGTACTTC; CDR3aa: CASLQGTPFQETQYF
abundance: NA; d_gene: TRBD1; j_gene: TRBJ2-2; v_gene: TRBV6-5; CDR3nt: TGTGCCAGCAGCCAGAGGGGGCTAAACACCGGGGAGCTGTTTTTT; CDR3aa: CASSQRGLNTGELFF
abundance: NA; d_gene: NA; j_gene: TRBJ2-5; v_gene: TRBV2; CDR3nt: TGTGCCAGCAGTGGGACCAGTTTGAACGCCCAGTACTTC; CDR3aa: CASSGTSLNAQYF
abundance: NA; d_gene: NA; j_gene: TRBJ1-3; v_gene: TRBV11-2; CDR3nt: TGTGCCAGCAGCTTTCAAGAAAGAAACACCATATATTTT; CDR3aa: CASSFQERNTIYF
abundance: NA; d_gene: NA; j_gene: TRBJ2-7; v_gene: TRBV5-4; CDR3nt: TGTGCCAGCAGAAAGGGGACCGACTACGAGCAGTACTTC; CDR3aa: CASRKGTDYEQYF
abundance: NA; d_gene: TRBD2; j_gene: TRBJ2-7; v_gene: TRBV10-3; CDR3nt: TGTGCCATCAGAGAACTAGCGGGAGCAGCCTACGAGCAGTACTTC; CDR3aa: CAIRELAGAAYEQYF
abundance: NA; d_gene: TRBD1; j_gene: TRBJ2-3; v_gene: TRBV27; CDR3nt: TGTGCCAGCAGTTTGGGACAGGTCGGGGCAGATACGCAGTATTTT; CDR3aa: CASSLGQVGADTQYF
abundance: NA; d_gene: NA; j_gene: TRBJ2-7; v_gene: TRBV27; CDR3nt: TGTGCCAGCAGGACAACGGGCTACGAGCAGTACTTC; CDR3aa: CASRTTGYEQYF
abundance: NA; d_gene: NA; j_gene: TRBJ1-1; v_gene: TRBV5-1; CDR3nt: TGCGCCAGCAGCCCCGGACGGGAAGTAATGAACACTGAAGCTTTCTTT; CDR3aa: CASSPGREVMNTEAFF
abundance: NA; d_gene: TRBD2; j_gene: TRBJ2-7; v_gene: TRBV19; CDR3nt: TGTGCCAGTAGTCCTAGCGGGGATAGCTCCTACGAGCAGTACTTC; CDR3aa: CASSPSGDSSYEQYF
abundance: few; d_gene: TRBD2; j_gene: TRBJ2-7; v_gene: TRBV3-1/TRBV3-2; CDR3nt: TGTGCCAGCAGCCTTAGCGGGATCGCCTACGAGCAGTACTTC; CDR3aa: CASSLSGIAYEQYF